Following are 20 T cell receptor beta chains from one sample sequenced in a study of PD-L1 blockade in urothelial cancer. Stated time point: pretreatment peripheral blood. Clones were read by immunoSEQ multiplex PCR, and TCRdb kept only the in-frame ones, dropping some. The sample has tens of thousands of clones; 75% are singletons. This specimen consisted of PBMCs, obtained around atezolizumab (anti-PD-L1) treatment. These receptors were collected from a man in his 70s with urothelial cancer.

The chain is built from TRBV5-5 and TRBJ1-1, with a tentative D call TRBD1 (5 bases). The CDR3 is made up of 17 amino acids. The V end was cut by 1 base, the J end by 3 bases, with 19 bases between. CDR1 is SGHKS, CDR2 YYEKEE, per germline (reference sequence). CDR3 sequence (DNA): TGTGCCAGCAGCTTGTCATGGTCGGACGGGGGTGACACTGAAGCTTTCTTT. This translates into CASSLSWSDGGDTEAFF.

The CDR3 DNA is TGTGCCAGCAGCTTTGTTGGGCCCCCCGGGGAGCTGTTTTTT. Translating it yields CASSFVGPPGELFF. The J gene is TRBJ2-2, the V gene TRBV7-8; D ambiguous. V lost 3 bases, J lost 6 bases, and 11 bases lay in between. Germline loops: CDR1 SGHVS, CDR2 FQNEAQ. CDR3 length: 14 residues. The full variable domain, with the rest looked up from reference TRBV7-8 and TRBJ2-2, is GAGVSQSPRYKVAKRGQDVALRCDPISGHVSLFWYQQALGQGPEFLTYFQNEAQLDKSGLPSDRFFAERPEGSVSTLKIQRTQQEDSAVYLCASSFVGPPGELFFGEGSRLTVL.

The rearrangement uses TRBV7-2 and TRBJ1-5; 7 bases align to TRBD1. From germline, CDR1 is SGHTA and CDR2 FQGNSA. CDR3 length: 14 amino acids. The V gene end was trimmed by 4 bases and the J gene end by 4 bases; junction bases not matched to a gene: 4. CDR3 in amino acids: CASSYDRDNQPQHF. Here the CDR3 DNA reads TGTGCCAGCAGCTATGACAGGGATAATCAGCCCCAGCATTTT.

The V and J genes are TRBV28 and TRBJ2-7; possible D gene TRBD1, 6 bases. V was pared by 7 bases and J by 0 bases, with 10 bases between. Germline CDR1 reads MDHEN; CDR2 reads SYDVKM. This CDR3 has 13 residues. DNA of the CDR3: TGTGCCAGCATCGGGACACCCTCCTACGAGCAGTACTTC. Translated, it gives CASIGTPSYEQYF.

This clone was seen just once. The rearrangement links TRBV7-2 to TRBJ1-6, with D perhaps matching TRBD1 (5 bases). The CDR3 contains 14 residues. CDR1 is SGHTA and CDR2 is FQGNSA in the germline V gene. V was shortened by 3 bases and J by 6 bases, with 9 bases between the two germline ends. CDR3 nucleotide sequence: TGTGCCAGCAGCTTCACCAGGGCTAATTCACCCCTCCACTTT. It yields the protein CASSFTRANSPLHF.

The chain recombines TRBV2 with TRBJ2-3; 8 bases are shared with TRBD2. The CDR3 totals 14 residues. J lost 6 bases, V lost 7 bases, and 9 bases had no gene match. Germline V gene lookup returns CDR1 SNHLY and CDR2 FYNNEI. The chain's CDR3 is CASNREGRGDTQYF. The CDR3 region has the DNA TGTGCCAGCAACCGGGAGGGCCGAGGGGATACGCAGTATTTT.

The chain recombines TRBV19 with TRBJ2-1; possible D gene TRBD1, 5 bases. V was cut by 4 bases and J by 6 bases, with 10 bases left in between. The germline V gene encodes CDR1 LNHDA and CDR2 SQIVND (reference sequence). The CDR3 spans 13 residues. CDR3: CASSRGRSNEQFF. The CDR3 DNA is TGTGCCAGTAGTAGGGGCCGAAGCAATGAGCAGTTCTTC.

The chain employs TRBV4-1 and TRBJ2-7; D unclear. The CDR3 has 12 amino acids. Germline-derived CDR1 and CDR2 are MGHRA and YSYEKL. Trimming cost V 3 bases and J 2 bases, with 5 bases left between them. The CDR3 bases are TGCGCCAGCAGCCATTCTACCTACGAGCAGTACTTC. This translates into CASSHSTYEQYF.

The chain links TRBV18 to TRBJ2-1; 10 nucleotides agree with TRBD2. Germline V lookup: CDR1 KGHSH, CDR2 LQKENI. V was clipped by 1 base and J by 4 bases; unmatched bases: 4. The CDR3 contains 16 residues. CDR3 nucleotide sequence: TGTGCCAGCTCACCACGAACTAGCGGGGCGTACAATGAGCAGTTCTTC. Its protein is CASSPRTSGAYNEQFF.

The CDR3 DNA reads as TGCGCCAGCAGCCAAGATACGAGGCTAACAGATACGCAGTATTTT. Its translation is CASSQDTRLTDTQYF. The genes are TRBV4-3 and TRBJ2-3; D is ambiguous. CDR3 length: 15 residues. CDR1 is LGHNA and CDR2 is YSLEER in the germline V gene. Between the trimmed V and J ends, which lost 0 bases and 3 bases, there was a span of 10 bases.

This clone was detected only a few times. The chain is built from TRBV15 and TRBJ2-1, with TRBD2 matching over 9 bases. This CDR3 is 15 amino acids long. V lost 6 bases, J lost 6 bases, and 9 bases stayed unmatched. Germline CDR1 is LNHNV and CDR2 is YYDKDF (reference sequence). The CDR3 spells CATRGGSGSINEQFF. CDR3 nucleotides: TGTGCCACCAGAGGGGGTAGCGGGAGCATCAATGAGCAGTTCTTC.

The CDR3 here is CASRPGGARTDTQYF. For the CDR3, the DNA is TGTGCCAGCAGGCCTGGCGGGGCCCGCACAGATACGCAGTATTTT. This chain joins TRBV27 and TRBJ2-3; D perhaps matches TRBD2 (6 bases). The V gene's germline CDR1 is MNHEY and CDR2 SMNVEV (reference sequence). Trimming stripped 6 bases from V and 1 base from J, with 14 bases between. The CDR3 loop spans 15 amino acids.

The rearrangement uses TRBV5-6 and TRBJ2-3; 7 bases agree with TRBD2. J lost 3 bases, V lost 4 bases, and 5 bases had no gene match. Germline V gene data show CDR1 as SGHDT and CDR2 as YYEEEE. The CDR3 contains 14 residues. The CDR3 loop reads CASSEWGGTDTQYF. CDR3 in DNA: TGTGCCAGCAGCGAATGGGGGGGGACAGATACGCAGTATTTT.

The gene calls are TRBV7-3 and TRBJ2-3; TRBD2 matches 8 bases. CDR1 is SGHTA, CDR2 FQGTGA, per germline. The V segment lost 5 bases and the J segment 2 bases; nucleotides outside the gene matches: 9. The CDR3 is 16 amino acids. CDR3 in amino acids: CASSPGRGGNTDTQYF. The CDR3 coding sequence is TGTGCCAGCAGCCCCGGGAGGGGTGGGAACACAGATACGCAGTATTTT.

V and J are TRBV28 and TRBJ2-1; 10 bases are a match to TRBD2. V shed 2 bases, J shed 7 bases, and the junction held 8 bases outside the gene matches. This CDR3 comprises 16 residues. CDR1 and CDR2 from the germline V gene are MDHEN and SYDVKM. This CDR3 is CASSLGGLAGANEQFF. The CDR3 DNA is TGTGCCAGCAGTTTAGGGGGGCTAGCGGGAGCAAATGAGCAGTTCTTC.

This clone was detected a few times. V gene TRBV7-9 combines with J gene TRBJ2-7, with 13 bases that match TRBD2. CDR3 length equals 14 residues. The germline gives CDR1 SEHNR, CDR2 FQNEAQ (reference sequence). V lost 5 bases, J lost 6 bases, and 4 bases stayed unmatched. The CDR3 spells CASSRRLAGGEQYF. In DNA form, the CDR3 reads TGTGCCAGCAGCAGGCGACTAGCGGGGGGCGAGCAGTACTTC.

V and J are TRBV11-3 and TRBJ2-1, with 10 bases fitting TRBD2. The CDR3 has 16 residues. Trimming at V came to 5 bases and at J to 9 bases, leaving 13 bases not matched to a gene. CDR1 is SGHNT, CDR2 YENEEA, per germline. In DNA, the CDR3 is TGTGCCAGCAGCCCAGGGGTAGAGCGGGAGGGGGGTGAGCAGTTCTTC. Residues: CASSPGVEREGGEQFF.

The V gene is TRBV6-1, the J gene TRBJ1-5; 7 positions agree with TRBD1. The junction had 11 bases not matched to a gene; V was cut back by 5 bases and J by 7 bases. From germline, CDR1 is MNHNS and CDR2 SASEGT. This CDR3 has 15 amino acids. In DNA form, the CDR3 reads TGTGCCAGCAGTACTACAGGGGTGGGGGGACAGCCCCAGCATTTT. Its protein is CASSTTGVGGQPQHF.

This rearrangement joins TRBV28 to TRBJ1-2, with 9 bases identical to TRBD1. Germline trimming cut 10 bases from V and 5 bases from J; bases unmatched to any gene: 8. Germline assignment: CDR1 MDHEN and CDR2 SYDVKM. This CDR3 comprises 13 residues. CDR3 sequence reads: CATLTGTGYGYTF. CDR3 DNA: TGTGCCACCTTAACCGGGACAGGGTATGGCTACACCTTC.

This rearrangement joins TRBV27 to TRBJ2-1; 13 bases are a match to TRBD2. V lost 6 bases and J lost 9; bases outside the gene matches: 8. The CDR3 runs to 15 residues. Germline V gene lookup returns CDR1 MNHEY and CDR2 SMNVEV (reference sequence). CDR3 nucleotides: TGTGCCAGCAGCCCGGGACTAGCGGGGTCGTCTGAGCAGTTCTTC. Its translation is CASSPGLAGSSEQFF.